The source of this TCR beta chain is a study of T cells after posttransplantation cyclophosphamide. Treatment was busulfan-fludarabine conditioning, a marrow graft, and cyclophosphamide on days +3 and +4. This clone was seen ten or more times. Sequencing was performed with immunoSEQ multiplex PCR; in TCRdb, only in-frame clones are kept and a portion is missing. Sampling found approximately 6,200 clones, none seen once. This receptor was obtained from a male patient in his 30s who received an allogeneic stem cell transplant from an unrelated donor, was CMV-positive, and had acute and chronic GVHD. Some of these T cells may belong to the graft donor. The specimen was PBMCs, collected after an allogeneic stem cell transplant with post-transplant cyclophosphamide.

Here the CDR3 DNA reads TGTGCCAGCAGCGTCGGGACAGGTGGCGAGACCCAGTACTTC. Translation gives CASSVGTGGETQYF. The chain combines TRBV5-4 with TRBJ2-5; TRBD1 agrees at 8 bases. Trimming took 4 bases from V and 5 from J; bases not matched to a gene: 7. The CDR3 sequence is 14 residues long. Germline V gene lookup returns CDR1 SGHNT and CDR2 YYREEE (reference sequence). The full variable domain, completed using reference TRBV5-4 and TRBJ2-5, is ETGVTQSPTHLIKTRGQQVTLRCSSQSGHNTVSWYQQALGQGPQFIFQYYREEENGRGNFPPRFSGLQFPNYSSELNVNALELDDSALYLCASSVGTGGETQYFGPGTRLLVL.